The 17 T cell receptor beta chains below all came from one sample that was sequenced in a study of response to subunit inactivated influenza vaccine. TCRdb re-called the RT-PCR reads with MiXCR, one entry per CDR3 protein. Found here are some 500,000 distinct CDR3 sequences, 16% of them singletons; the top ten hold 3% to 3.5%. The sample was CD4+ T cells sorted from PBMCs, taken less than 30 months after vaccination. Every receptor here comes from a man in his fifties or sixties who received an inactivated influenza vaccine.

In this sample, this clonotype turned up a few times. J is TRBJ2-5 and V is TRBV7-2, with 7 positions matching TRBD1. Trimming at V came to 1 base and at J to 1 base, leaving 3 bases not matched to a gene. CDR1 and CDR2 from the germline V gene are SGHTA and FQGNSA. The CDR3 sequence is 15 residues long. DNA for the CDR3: TGTGCCAGCAGCTTAGAAGGGACAGCCCAAGAGACCCAGTACTTC. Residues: CASSLEGTAQETQYF.

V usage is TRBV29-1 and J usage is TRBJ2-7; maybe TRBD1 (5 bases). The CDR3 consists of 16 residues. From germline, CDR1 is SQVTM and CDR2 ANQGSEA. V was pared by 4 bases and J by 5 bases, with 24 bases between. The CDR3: CSVVSRAHAEKNEQYF. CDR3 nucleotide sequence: TGCAGCGTTGTTTCCAGGGCTCATGCGGAGAAGAACGAGCAGTACTTC.

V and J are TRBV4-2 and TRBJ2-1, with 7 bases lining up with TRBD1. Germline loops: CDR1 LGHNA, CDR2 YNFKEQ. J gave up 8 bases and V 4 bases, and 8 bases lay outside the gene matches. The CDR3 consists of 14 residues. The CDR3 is CASSPRTGPYEQFF. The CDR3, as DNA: TGTGCCAGCAGCCCAAGGACAGGTCCGTATGAGCAGTTCTTC.

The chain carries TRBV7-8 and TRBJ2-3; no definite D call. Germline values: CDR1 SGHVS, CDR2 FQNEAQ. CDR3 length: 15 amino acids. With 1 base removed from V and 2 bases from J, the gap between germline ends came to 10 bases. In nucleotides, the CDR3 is TGTGCCAGCAGCTTAGGAGGAATTTACACAGATACGCAGTATTTT. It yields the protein CASSLGGIYTDTQYF.

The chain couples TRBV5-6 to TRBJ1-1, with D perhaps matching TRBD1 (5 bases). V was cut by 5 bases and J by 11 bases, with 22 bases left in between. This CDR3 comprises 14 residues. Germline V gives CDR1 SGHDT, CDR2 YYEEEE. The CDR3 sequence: CASSLTRSGEGAFF. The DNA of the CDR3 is TGTGCCAGCAGTCTAACGCGCTCGGGTGAGGGGGCTTTCTTT.

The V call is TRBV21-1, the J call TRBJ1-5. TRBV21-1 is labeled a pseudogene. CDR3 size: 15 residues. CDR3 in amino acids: CASREEVLCNQPQHF. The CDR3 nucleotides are TGTGCCAGCAGGGAGGAAGTTCTTTGCAATCAGCCCCAGCATTTT.

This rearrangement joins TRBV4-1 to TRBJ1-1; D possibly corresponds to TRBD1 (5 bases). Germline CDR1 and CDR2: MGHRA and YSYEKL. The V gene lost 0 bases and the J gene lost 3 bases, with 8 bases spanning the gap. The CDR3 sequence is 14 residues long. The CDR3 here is CASSQDREDTEAFF. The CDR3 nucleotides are TGCGCCAGCAGCCAAGACAGGGAGGACACTGAAGCTTTCTTT.

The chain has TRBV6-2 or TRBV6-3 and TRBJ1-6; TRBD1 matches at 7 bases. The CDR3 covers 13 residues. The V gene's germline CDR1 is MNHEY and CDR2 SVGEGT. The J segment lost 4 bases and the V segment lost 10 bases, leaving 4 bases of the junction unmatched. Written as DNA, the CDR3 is TGTGCCACCGGGGGACAGTATAATTCACCCCTCCACTTT. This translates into CATGGQYNSPLHF.

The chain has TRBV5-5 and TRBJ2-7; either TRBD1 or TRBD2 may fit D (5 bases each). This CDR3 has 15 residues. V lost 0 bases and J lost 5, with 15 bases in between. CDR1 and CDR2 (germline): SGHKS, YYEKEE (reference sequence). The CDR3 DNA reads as TGTGCCAGCAGCTTGGGGGGACGGAGGTTTGACGAGCAGTACTTC. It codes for CASSLGGRRFDEQYF.

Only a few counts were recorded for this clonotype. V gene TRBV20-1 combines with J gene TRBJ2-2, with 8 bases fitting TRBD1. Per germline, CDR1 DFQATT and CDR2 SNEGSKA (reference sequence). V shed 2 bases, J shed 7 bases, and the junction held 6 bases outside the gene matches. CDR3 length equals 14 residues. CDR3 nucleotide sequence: TGCAGTGCTAGATACCAGGGGGCTGGCGGGGAGCTGTTTTTT. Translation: CSARYQGAGGELFF.

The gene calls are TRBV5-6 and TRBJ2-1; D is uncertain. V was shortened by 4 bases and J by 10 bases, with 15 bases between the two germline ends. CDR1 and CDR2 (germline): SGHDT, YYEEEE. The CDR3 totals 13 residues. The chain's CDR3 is CASSPGSLCEQFF. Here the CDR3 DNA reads TGTGCCAGCAGCCCCGGGTCTCTCTGCGAGCAGTTCTTC.

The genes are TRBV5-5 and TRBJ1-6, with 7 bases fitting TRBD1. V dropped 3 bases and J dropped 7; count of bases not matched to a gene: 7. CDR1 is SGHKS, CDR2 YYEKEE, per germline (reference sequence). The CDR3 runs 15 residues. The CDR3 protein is CASSSLGTVNSPLHF. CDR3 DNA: TGTGCCAGCAGCTCACTCGGGACAGTAAATTCACCCCTCCACTTT.

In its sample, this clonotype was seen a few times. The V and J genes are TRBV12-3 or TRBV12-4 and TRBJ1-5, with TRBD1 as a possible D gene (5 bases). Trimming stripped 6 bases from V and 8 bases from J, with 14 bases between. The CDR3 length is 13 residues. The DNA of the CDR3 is TGTGCCAGCAGCTATGGGGGGTTGAAGCCCCAGCATTTT. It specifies CASSYGGLKPQHF.

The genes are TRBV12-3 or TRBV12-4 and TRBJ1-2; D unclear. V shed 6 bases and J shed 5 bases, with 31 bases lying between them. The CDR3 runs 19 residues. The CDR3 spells CASSDSGRGKTSKGYGYTF. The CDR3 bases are TGTGCCAGCAGCGATTCTGGGCGCGGGAAAACATCGAAAGGGTATGGCTACACCTTC.

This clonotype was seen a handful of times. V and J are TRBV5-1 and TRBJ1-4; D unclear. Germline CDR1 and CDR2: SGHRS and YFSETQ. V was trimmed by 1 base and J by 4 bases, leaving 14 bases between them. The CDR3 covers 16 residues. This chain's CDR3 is CASSLIGSELNEKLFF. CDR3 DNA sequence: TGCGCCAGCAGCTTGATTGGGTCAGAGCTTAATGAAAAACTGTTTTTT.

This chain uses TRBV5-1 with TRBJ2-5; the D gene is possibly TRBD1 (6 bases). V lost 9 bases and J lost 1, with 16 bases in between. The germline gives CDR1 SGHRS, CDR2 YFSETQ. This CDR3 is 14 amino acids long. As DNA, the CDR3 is TGCGCCACCACTACAGGGAATACCCAAGAGACCCAGTACTTC. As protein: CATTTGNTQETQYF.

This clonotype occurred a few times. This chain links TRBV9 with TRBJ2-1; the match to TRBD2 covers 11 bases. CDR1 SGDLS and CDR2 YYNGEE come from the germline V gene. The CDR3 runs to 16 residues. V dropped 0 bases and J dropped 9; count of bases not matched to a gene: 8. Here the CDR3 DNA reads TGTGCCAGCAGCGTAGATAGTAGCGGGAGGGCCGGTGAGCAGTTCTTC. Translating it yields CASSVDSSGRAGEQFF.